The sequence of this T cell receptor (beta chain) was determined in a study of blood T cell repertoires in COVID-19. Study overall: Researchers got acute and convalescent COVID-19 samples from the United States, Italy and Spain.

The V end was cut by 3 bases, the J end by 4 bases, with 12 bases between. The CDR3 length is 14 residues. Germline V gives CDR1 SGHTA, CDR2 FQGTGA. In the original analysis: Using reference gene primer amplification, nucleated cell counts were estimated. Only in-frame clones appear in the TCRdb table, and some are missing; sequencing was by immunoSEQ multiplex PCR. V and J calls and clone size follow that table, whereas D and trimming were derived from the DNA. Here the sample spans roughly 40,000 clones, approximately 89% being singletons. The rearrangement uses TRBV7-3 and TRBJ2-5; TRBD2 might be the D (6 bases). The sequence derives from a woman aged 40 to 49 with acute or convalescent COVID-19. Sequencing was carried out using peripheral blood. CDR3 in DNA: TGTGCCAGCAGCTTGAACGGACTACCAGAGACCCAGTACTTC. Translating it yields CASSLNGLPETQYF.